Included here is one TCR beta chain sequence, with context. The antigen remains undetermined. These data are taken from a study of OX40 agonist ivuxolimab in advanced cancers. Turning to the study itself: The dose-escalation cohort had hepatocellular carcinoma, melanoma, renal cell or head and neck cancer. The study's findings and limits: Undetermined was the antigen specificity of the expanded peripheral T cells.

Assay used: immunoSEQ multiplex PCR; TCRdb lists only in-frame clones, some missing. Among tens of thousands of clones, 80% to 95% were seen once, and the ten largest hold over 0.55%. The CDR3 extends over 12 amino acids. Trimming stripped 0 bases from V and 7 bases from J, with 6 bases between. Germline-derived CDR1 and CDR2 are MNHNY and SVGAGI (reference sequence). The chain has TRBV6-6 and TRBJ1-1; D not resolved. Material: CD4+ or CD8+ T cells sorted from blood, obtained in a trial of the OX40 agonist ivuxolimab. This TCR was sampled from an adult with an advanced solid tumor such as melanoma, head and neck, liver or kidney cancer. CDR3 nucleotides: TGTGCCAGCAGTTACTCTACACTTGAAGCTTTCTTT. Translated, it gives CASSYSTLEAFF.